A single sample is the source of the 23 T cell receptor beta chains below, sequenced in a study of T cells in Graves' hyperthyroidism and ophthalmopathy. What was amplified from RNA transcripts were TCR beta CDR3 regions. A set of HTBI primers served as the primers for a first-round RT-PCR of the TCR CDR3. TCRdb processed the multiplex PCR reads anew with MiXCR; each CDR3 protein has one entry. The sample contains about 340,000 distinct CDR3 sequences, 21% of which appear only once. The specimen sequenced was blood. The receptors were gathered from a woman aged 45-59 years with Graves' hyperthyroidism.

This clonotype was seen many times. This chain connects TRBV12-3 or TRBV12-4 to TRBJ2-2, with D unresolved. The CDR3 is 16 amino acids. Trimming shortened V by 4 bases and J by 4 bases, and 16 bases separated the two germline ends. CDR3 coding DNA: TGTGCCAGCAGTTCGACAACGCTCCTTTCCACCGGGGAGCTGTTTTTT. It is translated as CASSSTTLLSTGELFF.

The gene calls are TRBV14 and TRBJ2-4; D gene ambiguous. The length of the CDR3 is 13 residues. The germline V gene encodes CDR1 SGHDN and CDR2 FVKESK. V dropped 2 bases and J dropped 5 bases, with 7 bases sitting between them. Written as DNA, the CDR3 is TGTGCCAGCAGCCAATACAGCCAAAACATTCAGTACTTC. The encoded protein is CASSQYSQNIQYF.

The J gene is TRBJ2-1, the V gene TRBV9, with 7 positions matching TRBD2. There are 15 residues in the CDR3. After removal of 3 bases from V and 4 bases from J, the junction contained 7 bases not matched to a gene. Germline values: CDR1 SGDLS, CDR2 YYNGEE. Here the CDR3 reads CASSASGTTYNEQFF. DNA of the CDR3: TGTGCCAGCAGCGCATCCGGGACTACATACAATGAGCAGTTCTTC.

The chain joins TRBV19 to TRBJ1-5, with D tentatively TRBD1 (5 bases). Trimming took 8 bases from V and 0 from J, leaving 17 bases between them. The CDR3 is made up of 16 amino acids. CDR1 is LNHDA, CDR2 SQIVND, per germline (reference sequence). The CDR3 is CASQERGRGSNQPQHF. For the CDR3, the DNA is TGTGCCAGTCAAGAGAGGGGACGGGGTAGCAATCAGCCCCAGCATTTT.

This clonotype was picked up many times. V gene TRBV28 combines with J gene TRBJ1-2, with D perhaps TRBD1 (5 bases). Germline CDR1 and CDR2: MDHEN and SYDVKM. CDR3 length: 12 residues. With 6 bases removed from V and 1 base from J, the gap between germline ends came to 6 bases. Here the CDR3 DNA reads TGTGCCAGCAGACAGGATAACTATGGCTACACCTTC. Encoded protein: CASRQDNYGYTF.

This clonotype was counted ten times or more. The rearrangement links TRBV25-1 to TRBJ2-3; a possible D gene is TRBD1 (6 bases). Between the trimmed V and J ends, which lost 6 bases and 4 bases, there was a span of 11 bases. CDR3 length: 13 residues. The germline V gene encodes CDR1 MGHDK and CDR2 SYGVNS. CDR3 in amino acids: CASRATGSDTQYF. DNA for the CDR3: TGTGCCAGCAGGGCTACAGGGTCAGATACGCAGTATTTT.

The CDR3 is CASNPEGVLNTEAFF. For the CDR3, the DNA is TGTGCCAGCAACCCCGAGGGGGTCCTGAACACTGAAGCTTTCTTT. V is TRBV6-2 or TRBV6-3 and J is TRBJ1-1; perhaps TRBD1 as D (6 bases). Trimming took off 7 bases at V and 0 bases at J, with 15 bases between the two ends. The germline gives CDR1 MNHEY, CDR2 SVGEGT. CDR3 length: 15 residues.

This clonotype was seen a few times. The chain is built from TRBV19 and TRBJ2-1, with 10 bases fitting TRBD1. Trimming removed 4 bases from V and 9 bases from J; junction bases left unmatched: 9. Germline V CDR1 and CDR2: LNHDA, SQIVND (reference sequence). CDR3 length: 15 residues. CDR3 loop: CASSKGTGEISEQFF. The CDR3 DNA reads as TGTGCCAGTAGTAAAGGGACAGGGGAAATTAGTGAGCAGTTCTTC.

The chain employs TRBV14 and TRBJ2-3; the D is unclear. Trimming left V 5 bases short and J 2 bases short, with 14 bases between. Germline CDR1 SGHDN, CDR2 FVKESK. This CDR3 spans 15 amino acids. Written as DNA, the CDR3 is TGTGCCAGCAGCGACCGGCCTGGGATCACAGATACGCAGTATTTT. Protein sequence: CASSDRPGITDTQYF.

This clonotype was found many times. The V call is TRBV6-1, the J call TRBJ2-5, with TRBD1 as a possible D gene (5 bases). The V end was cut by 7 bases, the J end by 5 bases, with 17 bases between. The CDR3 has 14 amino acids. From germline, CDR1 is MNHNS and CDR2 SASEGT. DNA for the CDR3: TGTGCCAGCACTCCACCTGGGGCAGGGGAGACCCAGTACTTC. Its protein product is CASTPPGAGETQYF.

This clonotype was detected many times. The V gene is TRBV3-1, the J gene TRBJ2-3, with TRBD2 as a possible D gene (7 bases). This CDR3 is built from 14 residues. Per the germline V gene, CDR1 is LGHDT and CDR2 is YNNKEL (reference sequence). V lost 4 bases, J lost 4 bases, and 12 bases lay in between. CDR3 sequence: CASSPGGGPDTQYF. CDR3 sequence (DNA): TGTGCCAGCAGCCCTGGGGGGGGGCCAGATACGCAGTATTTT.

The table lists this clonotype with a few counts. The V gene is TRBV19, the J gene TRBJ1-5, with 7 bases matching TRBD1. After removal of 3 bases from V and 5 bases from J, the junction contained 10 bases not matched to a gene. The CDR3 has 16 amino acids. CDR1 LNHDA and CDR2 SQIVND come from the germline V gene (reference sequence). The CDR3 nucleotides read TGTGCCAGTAGTATCCAGTGGACAGGCCCATATCAGCCCCAGCATTTT. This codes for CASSIQWTGPYQPQHF.

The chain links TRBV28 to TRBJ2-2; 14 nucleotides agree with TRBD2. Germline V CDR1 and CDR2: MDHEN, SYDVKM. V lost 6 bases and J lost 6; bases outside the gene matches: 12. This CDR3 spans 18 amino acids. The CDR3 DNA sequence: TGTGCCAGCAGCGAAATCCCGGGACTAGCGGGAGTATCCGGGGAGCTGTTTTTT. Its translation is CASSEIPGLAGVSGELFF.

CDR3 sequence: CASSFTAGGHDNEQFF. CDR3 in DNA: TGTGCCAGCAGTTTCACGGCAGGAGGTCACGACAATGAGCAGTTCTTC. This sequence joins TRBV12-3 or TRBV12-4 and TRBJ2-1; D is perhaps TRBD2 (5 bases). The CDR3 totals 16 residues. Between the trimmed V and J ends, which lost 3 bases and 5 bases, there was a span of 17 bases.

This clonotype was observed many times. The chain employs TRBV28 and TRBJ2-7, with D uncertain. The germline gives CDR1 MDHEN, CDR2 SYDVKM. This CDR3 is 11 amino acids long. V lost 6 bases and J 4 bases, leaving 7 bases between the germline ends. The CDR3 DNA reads TGTGCCAGCAGCCCCAAGTACGAGCAGTACTTC. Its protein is CASSPKYEQYF.

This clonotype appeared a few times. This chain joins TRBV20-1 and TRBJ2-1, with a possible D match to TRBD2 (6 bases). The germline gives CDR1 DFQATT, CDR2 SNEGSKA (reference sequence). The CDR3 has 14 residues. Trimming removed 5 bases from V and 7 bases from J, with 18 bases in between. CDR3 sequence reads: CSAPTRLEKNEQFF. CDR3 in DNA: TGCAGTGCTCCGACCCGACTAGAAAAAAATGAGCAGTTCTTC.

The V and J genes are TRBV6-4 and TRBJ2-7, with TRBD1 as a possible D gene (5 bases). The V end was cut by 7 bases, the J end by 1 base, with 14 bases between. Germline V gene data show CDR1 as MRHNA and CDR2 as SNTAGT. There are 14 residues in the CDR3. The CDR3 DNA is TGTGCCAGCACCGCCGACAGAAGTTCCTACGAGCAGTACTTC. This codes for CASTADRSSYEQYF.

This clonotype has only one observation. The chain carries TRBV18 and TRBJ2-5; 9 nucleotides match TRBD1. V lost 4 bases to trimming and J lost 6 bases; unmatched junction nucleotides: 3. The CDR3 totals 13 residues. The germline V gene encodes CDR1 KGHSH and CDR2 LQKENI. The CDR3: CASSLGQGKTQYF. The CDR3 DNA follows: TGTGCCAGCTCACTAGGACAGGGGAAGACCCAGTACTTC.

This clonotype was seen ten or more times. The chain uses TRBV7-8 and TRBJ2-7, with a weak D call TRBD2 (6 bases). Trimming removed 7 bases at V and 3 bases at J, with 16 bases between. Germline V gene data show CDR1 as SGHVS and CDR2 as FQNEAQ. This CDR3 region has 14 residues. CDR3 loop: CASTKGGSSYEQYF. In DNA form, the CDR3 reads TGTGCCAGCACTAAGGGAGGTTCGAGCTACGAGCAGTACTTC.

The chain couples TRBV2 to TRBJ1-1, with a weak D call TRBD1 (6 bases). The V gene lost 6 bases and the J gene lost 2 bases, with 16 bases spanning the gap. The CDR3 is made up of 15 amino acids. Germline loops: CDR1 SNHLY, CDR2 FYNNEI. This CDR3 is CASSKLTGTNTEAFF. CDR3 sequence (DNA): TGTGCCAGCAGCAAATTGACAGGAACCAACACTGAAGCTTTCTTT.

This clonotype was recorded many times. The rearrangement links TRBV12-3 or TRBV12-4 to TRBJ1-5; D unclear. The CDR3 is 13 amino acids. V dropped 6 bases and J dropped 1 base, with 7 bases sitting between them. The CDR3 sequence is CASSFGSNQPQHF. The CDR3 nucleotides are TGTGCCAGCAGCTTTGGCAGCAATCAGCCCCAGCATTTT.

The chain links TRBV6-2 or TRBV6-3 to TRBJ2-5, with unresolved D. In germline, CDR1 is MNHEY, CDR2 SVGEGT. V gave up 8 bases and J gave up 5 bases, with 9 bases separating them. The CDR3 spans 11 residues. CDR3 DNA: TGTGCCAGCGGAAATATGGAGACCCAGTACTTC. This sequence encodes CASGNMETQYF.

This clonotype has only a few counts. Here the CDR3 DNA reads TGTGCCAGCAGTCATATCGGGGGGGGCTCTGGGGCCAACGTCCTGACTTTC. Residues: CASSHIGGGSGANVLTF. The chain combines TRBV7-3 with TRBJ2-6; 8 bases match TRBD2. This CDR3 is built from 17 residues. The V segment lost 6 bases and the J segment 0 bases; nucleotides outside the gene matches: 7. The V gene's germline CDR1 is SGHTA and CDR2 FQGTGA. Filled out from reference TRBV7-3 and TRBJ2-6, the complete variable domain reads GAGVSQTPSNKVTEKGKYVELRCDPISGHTALYWYRQSLGQGPEFLIYFQGTGAADDSGLPNDRFFAVRPEGSVSTLKIQRTERGDSAVYLCASSHIGGGSGANVLTFGAGSRLTVL.